The 25 T cell receptor beta chains below all came from one sample that was sequenced in a study of metastatic and nonmetastatic thyroid tumors. All patients reached thyroid surgery having received no treatment beforehand. TCRdb re-processed the PCR reads through MiXCR. The sample includes roughly 14,000 clones, about 32% seen only once; the top ten take 7% to 8.5%. The sequencing sample was made of tumor tissue. Receptor source: a female donor with papillary thyroid cancer or a benign thyroid nodule (not recorded which). Some clones in this sample may be carry-over from other donors' samples.

Ten or more counts support this clone. The genes are TRBV28 and TRBJ2-7, with D perhaps given as TRBD1 or TRBD2 (5 bases each). V dropped 6 bases and J dropped 1 base, with 10 bases sitting between them. The CDR3 is 13 residues long. Germline CDR1 reads MDHEN; CDR2 reads SYDVKM. CDR3 in DNA: TGTGCCAGCAGCGGGGACGGTTCCTACGAGCAGTACTTC. Its translation: CASSGDGSYEQYF.

This clone is classed as medium-sized (0.01 to 0.1%). The chain uses TRBV19 and TRBJ2-3; the D gene is possibly TRBD2 (5 bases). Trimming stripped 7 bases from V and 2 bases from J, with 13 bases between. The CDR3 has 14 residues. Looked up from germline, CDR1 is LNHDA and CDR2 is SQIVND (reference sequence). The CDR3 reads CASKPADLTDTQYF. For the CDR3, the DNA is TGTGCCAGTAAGCCAGCGGACCTCACAGATACGCAGTATTTT.

This clone was seen a few times. The chain carries TRBV5-1 and TRBJ2-7; TRBD1 is a possible D gene (5 bases). Trimming cost V 5 bases and J 0 bases, with 9 bases left between them. The CDR3 sequence is 13 residues long. Germline V lookup: CDR1 SGHRS, CDR2 YFSETQ. For the CDR3, the DNA is TGCGCCAGCAGTATGGACAACTCCTACGAGCAGTACTTC. Amino acids: CASSMDNSYEQYF.

This clone is deemed medium-sized (0.01 to 0.1%). This chain uses TRBV19 with TRBJ1-3; no definite D call. CDR1 and CDR2 (germline): LNHDA, SQIVND (reference sequence). The CDR3 is made up of 13 amino acids. The ends were cut back, 10 bases at V and 4 bases at J, with 14 bases in the middle. CDR3 amino acids: CAISDRLGNTIYF. Written as DNA, the CDR3 is TGTGCCATATCGGACCGTCTCGGAAACACCATATATTTT. The full variable domain, completed using reference TRBV19 and TRBJ1-3, is DGGITQSPKYLFRKEGQNVTLSCEQNLNHDAMYWYRQDPGQGLRLIYYSQIVNDFQKGDIAEGYSVSREKKESFPLTVTSAQKNPTAFYLCAISDRLGNTIYFGEGSWLTVV.

Ten or more counts support this clone. The chain employs TRBV5-4 and TRBJ2-1; possibly TRBD1 for D (6 bases). Deletions cut 6 bases from V and 4 bases from J, with 17 bases between. Germline V gives CDR1 SGHNT, CDR2 YYREEE (reference sequence). This CDR3 spans 15 amino acids. This CDR3 is CASTPRADSYNEQFF. The CDR3 bases are TGTGCCAGCACCCCGCGCGCGGACAGTTACAATGAGCAGTTCTTC.

This chain joins TRBV18 and TRBJ1-6; 9 nucleotides agree with TRBD1. The CDR3 spans 17 residues. Germline V CDR1 and CDR2: KGHSH, LQKENI. V was pared by 2 bases and J by 8 bases, with 10 bases of the junction left unmatched. The CDR3 here is CASSPNGQGTTYSPLHF. For the CDR3, the DNA is TGTGCCAGCTCACCAAACGGACAGGGGACGACTTATTCACCCCTCCACTTT. The variable domain in full, with the rest retrieved from reference TRBV18 and TRBJ1-6, is NAGVMQNPRHLVRRRGQEARLRCSPMKGHSHVYWYRQLPEEGLKFMVYLQKENIIDESGMPKERFSAEFPKEGPSILRIQQVVRGDSAAYFCASSPNGQGTTYSPLHFGNGTRLTVT.

The rearrangement uses TRBV20-1 and TRBJ2-2; no clear D gene. Germline V gene lookup returns CDR1 DFQATT and CDR2 SNEGSKA (reference sequence). V was cut by 6 bases and J by 5 bases, with 13 bases left in between. The CDR3 sequence is 13 residues long. The DNA for the CDR3 is TGCAGTGCCCTCCCCCTGAATACCGGGGAGCTGTTTTTT. It translates to CSALPLNTGELFF.

This chain connects TRBV28 to TRBJ2-7, with 7 bases aligning to TRBD2. The germline CDR1 and CDR2 sequences are MDHEN and SYDVKM. The CDR3 totals 14 residues. V lost 2 bases and J lost 3; bases outside the gene matches: 4. Here the CDR3 reads CASSLAGLVYEQYF. The CDR3 DNA reads as TGTGCCAGCAGTTTAGCCGGACTAGTCTACGAGCAGTACTTC.

This clone was counted between two and nine times. This chain connects TRBV20-1 to TRBJ1-2; D not certain. Germline CDR1 DFQATT, CDR2 SNEGSKA (reference sequence). The V end was cut by 6 bases, the J end by 8 bases, with 7 bases between. The CDR3 has 9 amino acids. CDR3 sequence (DNA): TGCAGTGCCAAAGAAGGCTACACCTTC. It encodes CSAKEGYTF.

V is TRBV12-3 or TRBV12-4 and J is TRBJ1-2; D possibly corresponds to TRBD1 (6 bases). V gave up 2 bases and J gave up 8 bases, with 12 bases separating them. The CDR3 is 13 residues long. The CDR3 sequence: CASSLMGARGYTF. CDR3 DNA sequence: TGTGCCAGCAGTTTAATGGGGGCTCGAGGCTACACCTTC.

The V call is TRBV27, the J call TRBJ2-3; D possibly corresponds to TRBD2 (5 bases). V lost 3 bases, J lost 1 base, and 14 bases lay in between. There are 16 residues in the CDR3. CDR1 and CDR2 (germline): MNHEY, SMNVEV (reference sequence). CDR3 sequence reads: CASSFILSGGTDTQYF. The DNA of the CDR3 is TGTGCCAGCAGTTTCATTTTAAGCGGAGGCACAGATACGCAGTATTTT.

This clone came up once. V usage is TRBV3-1 and J usage is TRBJ2-7; TRBD1 matches at 9 bases. The CDR3 extends over 14 amino acids. The junction had 9 bases not matched to a gene; V was cut back by 5 bases and J by 7 bases. Germline lookup yields CDR1 LGHDT and CDR2 YNNKEL (reference sequence). The CDR3 reads CASSWGQGPWEQYF. CDR3 nucleotides: TGTGCCAGCAGCTGGGGACAGGGTCCGTGGGAGCAGTACTTC.

The chain joins TRBV12-3 or TRBV12-4 to TRBJ2-1; the D gene is possibly TRBD1 (5 bases). V was shortened by 6 bases and J by 7 bases, with 13 bases between the two germline ends. The CDR3 is 13 amino acids. CDR3 residues: CASRTDSFNEQFF. The CDR3 region has the DNA TGTGCCAGCAGGACAGACAGTTTTAATGAGCAGTTCTTC.

The J gene is TRBJ1-2, the V gene TRBV11-2; 7 positions agree with TRBD1. With 1 base clipped from V and 5 bases from J, the junction kept 10 bases outside the gene matches. CDR3 length: 16 amino acids. Germline assignment: CDR1 SGHAT and CDR2 FQNNGV. The CDR3 spells CASSLGPRAGGYGYTF. In DNA form, the CDR3 reads TGTGCCAGCAGCTTAGGACCCCGGGCAGGGGGATATGGCTACACCTTC. Drawing the rest from reference TRBV11-2 and TRBJ1-2, the complete variable domain is EAGVAQSPRYKIIEKRQSVAFWCNPISGHATLYWYQQILGQGPKLLIQFQNNGVVDDSQLPKDRFSAERLKGVDSTLKIQPAKLEDSAVYLCASSLGPRAGGYGYTFGSGTRLTVV.

This clone was counted at least ten times. J is TRBJ2-2 and V is TRBV24-1; maybe TRBD1 (6 bases). Trimming shortened V by 9 bases and J by 0 bases, and 13 bases separated the two germline ends. The length of the CDR3 is 15 residues. Germline V CDR1 and CDR2: KGHDR, SFDVKD. The DNA for the CDR3 is TGTGCCACCTACCGGGGACACACGAACACCGGGGAGCTGTTTTTT. As protein: CATYRGHTNTGELFF.

This clone has a handful of counts. The chain uses TRBV6-1 and TRBJ1-2; the D is unclear. The CDR3 has 13 amino acids. The V end was cut by 6 bases, the J end by 6 bases, with 14 bases between. From germline, CDR1 is MNHNS and CDR2 SASEGT. The CDR3 nucleotides read TGTGCCAGCAGCGCACAGTTCTATGATGGCTACACCTTC. It yields the protein CASSAQFYDGYTF.

Judged by abundance, this clone is medium-sized. The V call is TRBV28, the J call TRBJ1-6; D ambiguous. The CDR3 loop spans 13 amino acids. Deletions cut 7 bases from V and 0 bases from J, with 4 bases between. The germline V gene has CDR1 MDHEN and CDR2 SYDVKM. The CDR3 sequence is CASISSYNSPLHF. DNA for the CDR3: TGTGCCAGCATAAGCTCCTATAATTCACCCCTCCACTTT.

This clone qualifies as medium-sized. This CDR3 reads CASSLAAGLVEQFF. The CDR3 DNA sequence: TGTGCCAGCAGCTTAGCAGCGGGGCTCGTTGAGCAGTTCTTC. The chain couples TRBV11-2 to TRBJ2-1, with 7 bases aligning to TRBD2. The CDR3 totals 14 residues. The germline V gene encodes CDR1 SGHAT and CDR2 FQNNGV. J was trimmed by 9 bases and V by 1 base; bases with no gene match: 6.

In its sample, this clone is medium-sized (0.01 to 0.1%). The J gene is TRBJ1-6, the V gene TRBV5-1; TRBD1 aligns across 8 bases. Per the germline V gene, CDR1 is SGHRS and CDR2 is YFSETQ. The CDR3 spans 14 residues. V dropped 4 bases and J dropped 11; count of bases not matched to a gene: 8. CDR3 in DNA: TGCGCCAGCAGCACCGGACAGGGAGGAGCACCCCTCCACTTT. Protein: CASSTGQGGAPLHF.

J is TRBJ2-7 and V is TRBV6-2 or TRBV6-3, with D hard to call. Trimming pared 5 bases from V and 6 bases from J, leaving 8 bases between. The CDR3 sequence is 11 residues long. Germline V CDR1 and CDR2: MNHEY, SVGEGT. The CDR3 is CASSPQAEQYF. The CDR3 nucleotides are TGTGCCAGCAGTCCCCAGGCCGAGCAGTACTTC.

The rearrangement links TRBV4-1 to TRBJ2-7; D call uncertain. Trimming left V 0 bases short and J 3 bases short, with 9 bases between. Germline V gene data show CDR1 as MGHRA and CDR2 as YSYEKL. This CDR3 is built from 14 residues. Here the CDR3 reads CASSQDEASYEQYF. CDR3 nucleotides: TGCGCCAGCAGCCAAGATGAGGCCAGCTACGAGCAGTACTTC.

By sample fraction, this clone is medium-sized (0.01 to 0.1%). The sample holds other DNA sequences that translate to the same CDR3. The chain links TRBV9 to TRBJ1-3, with D unresolved. This CDR3 is built from 13 residues. CDR1 is SGDLS and CDR2 is YYNGEE in the germline V gene. V was cut by 5 bases and J by 2 bases, with 8 bases left in between. This chain's CDR3 is CASSTPTGNTIYF. CDR3 DNA: TGTGCCAGCAGTACCCCGACTGGAAACACCATATATTTT.

This clone was counted many times. This chain connects TRBV4-1 to TRBJ1-1; no clear D gene. The germline gives CDR1 MGHRA, CDR2 YSYEKL. Trimming cost V 1 base and J 3 bases, with 6 bases left between them. There are 13 residues in the CDR3. The CDR3 sequence is CASSQARDTEAFF. DNA of the CDR3: TGCGCCAGCAGCCAAGCAAGGGACACTGAAGCTTTCTTT.

By proportion, this clone is medium-sized. The chain carries TRBV19 and TRBJ2-7; tentatively, D is TRBD2 (5 bases). The CDR3 spans 15 residues. V dropped 5 bases and J dropped 7 bases, with 21 bases sitting between them. Germline V gives CDR1 LNHDA, CDR2 SQIVND (reference sequence). The CDR3 spells CASSPEALLGGEQYF. The CDR3 DNA reads TGTGCCAGTAGTCCCGAGGCACTCCTAGGAGGTGAGCAGTACTTC.

At least ten counts were recorded for this clone. The V and J genes are TRBV10-3 and TRBJ2-7; D ambiguous. The CDR3 runs 13 residues. Germline CDR1 and CDR2: ENHRY and SYGVKD. The V end lost 3 bases, the J end lost 3 bases, and 9 bases lay between the germline ends. CDR3 nucleotides: TGTGCCATCAGTGAATTAACGGACTACGAGCAGTACTTC. This sequence encodes CAISELTDYEQYF.